The sequence of this T cell receptor (beta chain) was determined in a study of blood T cell repertoires in COVID-19. Study-wide context: T cells, B-cell-depleted T cells, or PBMCs supplied cDNA or gDNA.

The trim removed 4 bases at V and 9 bases at J, leaving 17 bases unmatched. The CDR3 totals 17 residues. CDR1 and CDR2 (germline): LNHDA, SQIVND (reference sequence). Concerning this clone itself: Other DNA sequences of this sample code for an identical CDR3.

The protocol was immunoSEQ multiplex PCR, while the TCRdb copy is restricted to in-frame clones and leaves out a portion. Among more than 200,000 clones, about 83% were seen once, and the ten largest hold just over 8.5%. Sequences were obtained from peripheral blood. The origin of this receptor is a man aged 40-50 years with active or convalescent COVID-19. The chain is built from TRBV19 and TRBJ2-1, with 8 bases identical to TRBD2. The CDR3, as DNA: TGTGCCAGTAGTAATCCCCTTAGTAGCGGGGTCGCAGGTGAGCAGTTCTTC. Its translation: CASSNPLSSGVAGEQFF.